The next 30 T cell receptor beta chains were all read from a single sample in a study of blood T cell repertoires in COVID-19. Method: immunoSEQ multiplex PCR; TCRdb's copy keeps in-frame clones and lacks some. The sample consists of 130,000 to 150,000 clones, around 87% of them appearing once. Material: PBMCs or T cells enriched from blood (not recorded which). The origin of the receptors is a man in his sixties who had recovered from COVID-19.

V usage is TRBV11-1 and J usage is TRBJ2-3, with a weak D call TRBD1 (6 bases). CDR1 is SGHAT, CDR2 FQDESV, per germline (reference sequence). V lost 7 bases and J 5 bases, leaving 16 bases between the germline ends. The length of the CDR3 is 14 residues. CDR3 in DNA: TGTGCCAGCAACACGGGACACCCGGGAGATACGCAGTATTTT. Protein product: CASNTGHPGDTQYF.

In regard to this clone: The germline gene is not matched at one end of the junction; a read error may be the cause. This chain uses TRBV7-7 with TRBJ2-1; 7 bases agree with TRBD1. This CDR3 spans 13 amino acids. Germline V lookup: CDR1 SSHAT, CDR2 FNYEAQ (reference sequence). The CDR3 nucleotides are TGTGCTAGCAGCTCACAGGGGTACAATGAGCAGTTCTTC. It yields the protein CASSSQGYNEQFF.

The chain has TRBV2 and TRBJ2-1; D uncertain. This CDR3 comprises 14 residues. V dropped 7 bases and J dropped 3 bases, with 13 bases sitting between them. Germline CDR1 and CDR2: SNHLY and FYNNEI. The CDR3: CASKISLVYNEQFF. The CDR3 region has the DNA TGTGCCAGCAAGATTAGCTTGGTCTACAATGAGCAGTTCTTC.

The CDR3 coding sequence is TGTGCCACGCCCCCAGGGGGTTCATCTGGCACAGATACGCAGTATTTT. Translated: CATPPGGSSGTDTQYF. The chain joins TRBV18 to TRBJ2-3; 7 bases fit TRBD1. CDR1 and CDR2 from the germline V gene are KGHSH and LQKENI. The CDR3 is 16 amino acids. Germline trimming cut 10 bases from V and 1 base from J; bases unmatched to any gene: 14.

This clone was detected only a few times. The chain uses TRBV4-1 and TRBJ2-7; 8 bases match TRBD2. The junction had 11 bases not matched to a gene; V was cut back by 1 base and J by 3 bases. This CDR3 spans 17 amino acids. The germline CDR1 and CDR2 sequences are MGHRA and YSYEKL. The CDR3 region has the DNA TGCGCCAGCAGCCAAGTGAAAAGCGGGAGTGGGTTCTACGAGCAGTACTTC. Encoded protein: CASSQVKSGSGFYEQYF.

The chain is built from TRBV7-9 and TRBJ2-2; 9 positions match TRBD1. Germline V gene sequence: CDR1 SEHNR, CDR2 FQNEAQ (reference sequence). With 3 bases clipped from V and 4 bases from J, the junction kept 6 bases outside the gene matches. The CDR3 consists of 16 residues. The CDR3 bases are TGTGCCAGCAGCTTTCCGGGACAGGGACCCACCGGGGAGCTGTTTTTT. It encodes CASSFPGQGPTGELFF.

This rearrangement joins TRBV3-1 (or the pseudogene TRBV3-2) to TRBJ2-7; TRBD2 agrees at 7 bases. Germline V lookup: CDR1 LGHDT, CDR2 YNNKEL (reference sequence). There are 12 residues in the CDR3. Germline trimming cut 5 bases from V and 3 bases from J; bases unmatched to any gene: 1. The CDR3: CASSTGGYEQYF. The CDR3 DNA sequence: TGTGCCAGCAGCACGGGAGGCTACGAGCAGTACTTC.

The CDR3 sequence is CASSWGGAEQYF. CDR3 DNA sequence: TGTGCCAGCAGTTGGGGAGGGGCCGAGCAGTACTTC. The chain carries TRBV12-3 or TRBV12-4 and TRBJ2-7; 7 nucleotides align to TRBD2. The CDR3 extends over 12 amino acids. V was pared by 4 bases and J by 6 bases, with 3 bases of the junction left unmatched.

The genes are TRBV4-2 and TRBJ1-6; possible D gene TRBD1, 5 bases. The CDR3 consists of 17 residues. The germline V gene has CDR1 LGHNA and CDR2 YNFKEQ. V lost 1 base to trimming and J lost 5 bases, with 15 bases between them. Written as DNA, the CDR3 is TGTGCCAGCAGCCAAGGCGCCGGGCGCAGGGATAATTCACCCCTCCACTTT. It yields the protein CASSQGAGRRDNSPLHF.

CDR3 nucleotides: TGTGCCAGCAGCCCTTGGACTAGCGGGCACAATGAGCAGTTCTTC. Translated, it gives CASSPWTSGHNEQFF. V is TRBV27 and J is TRBJ2-1; 11 nucleotides agree with TRBD2. The CDR3 is made up of 15 amino acids. Unmatched junction bases numbered 6, after V lost 6 bases and J lost 5 bases. Germline CDR1 and CDR2: MNHEY and SMNVEV (reference sequence).

In DNA form, the CDR3 reads TGTGCCAGCAGGCCGACACCTTATAATTCACCCCTCCACTTT. Its translation is CASRPTPYNSPLHF. The J gene is TRBJ1-6, the V gene TRBV28; D remains ambiguous. CDR3 length: 14 residues. Trimming removed 6 bases from V and 4 bases from J, with 10 bases in between. Germline CDR1 and CDR2: MDHEN and SYDVKM.

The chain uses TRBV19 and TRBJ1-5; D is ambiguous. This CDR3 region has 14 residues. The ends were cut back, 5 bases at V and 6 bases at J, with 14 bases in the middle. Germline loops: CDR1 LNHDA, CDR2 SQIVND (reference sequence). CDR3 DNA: TGTGCCAGTAGTGCCCGGGAACGAGGTCAGCCCCAGCATTTT. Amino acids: CASSARERGQPQHF.

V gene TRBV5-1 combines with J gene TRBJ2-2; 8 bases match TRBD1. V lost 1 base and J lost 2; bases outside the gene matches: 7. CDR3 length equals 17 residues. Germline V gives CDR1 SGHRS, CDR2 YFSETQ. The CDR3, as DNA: TGCGCCAGCAGCTTGTGGCCGGGACAGGCCAACACCGGGGAGCTGTTTTTT. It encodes CASSLWPGQANTGELFF.

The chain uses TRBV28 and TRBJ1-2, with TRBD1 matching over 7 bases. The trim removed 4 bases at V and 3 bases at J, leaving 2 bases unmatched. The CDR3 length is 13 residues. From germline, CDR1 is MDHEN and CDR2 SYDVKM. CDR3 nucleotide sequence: TGTGCCAGCAGTTCGACAGGGTACTATGGCTACACCTTC. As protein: CASSSTGYYGYTF.

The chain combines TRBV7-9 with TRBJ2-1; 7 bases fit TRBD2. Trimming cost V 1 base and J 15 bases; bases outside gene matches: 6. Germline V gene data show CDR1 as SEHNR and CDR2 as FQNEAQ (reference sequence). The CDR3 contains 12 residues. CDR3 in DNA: TGTGCCAGCAGCTTAGGCCGGGAGGATGGGTTCTTC. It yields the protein CASSLGREDGFF.

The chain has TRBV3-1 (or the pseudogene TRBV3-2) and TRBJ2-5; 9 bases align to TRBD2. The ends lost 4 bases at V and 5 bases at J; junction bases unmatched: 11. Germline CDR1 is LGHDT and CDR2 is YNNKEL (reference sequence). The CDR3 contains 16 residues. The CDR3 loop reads CASSRQAGGATETQYF. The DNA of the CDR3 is TGTGCCAGCAGCCGTCAAGCGGGGGGCGCAACGGAGACCCAGTACTTC.

CDR3 nucleotide sequence: TGTGCCAGCAGATCGACAGGGTCCCAGCAGTACTTC. This sequence encodes CASRSTGSQQYF. The V and J genes are TRBV5-4 and TRBJ2-7, with 7 positions matching TRBD1. V gave up 5 bases and J gave up 8 bases; unmatched junction bases: 7. The CDR3 runs to 12 residues. Per the germline V gene, CDR1 is SGHNT and CDR2 is YYREEE (reference sequence). Looking up the rest from reference TRBV5-4 and TRBJ2-7 gives the full variable domain: ETGVTQSPTHLIKTRGQQVTLRCSSQSGHNTVSWYQQALGQGPQFIFQYYREEENGRGNFPPRFSGLQFPNYSSELNVNALELDDSALYLCASRSTGSQQYFGPGTRLTVT.

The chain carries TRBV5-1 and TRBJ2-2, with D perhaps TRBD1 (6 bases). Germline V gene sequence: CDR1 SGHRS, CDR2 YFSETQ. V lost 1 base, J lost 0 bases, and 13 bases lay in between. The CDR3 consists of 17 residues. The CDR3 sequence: CASSLSSGAANTGELFF. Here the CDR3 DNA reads TGCGCCAGCAGCTTGTCCTCAGGGGCCGCGAACACCGGGGAGCTGTTTTTT. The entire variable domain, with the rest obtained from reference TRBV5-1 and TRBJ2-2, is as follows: KAGVTQTPRYLIKTRGQQVTLSCSPISGHRSVSWYQQTPGQGLQFLFEYFSETQRNKGNFPGRFSGRQFSNSRSEMNVSTLELGDSALYLCASSLSSGAANTGELFFGEGSRLTVL.

Here the CDR3 DNA reads TGTGCCAGCAGCGTAGGGACAGGGCAAGAGACCCAGTACTTC. Protein sequence: CASSVGTGQETQYF. This chain joins TRBV9 and TRBJ2-5; TRBD1 aligns across 8 bases. This CDR3 region has 14 residues. The V gene's germline CDR1 is SGDLS and CDR2 YYNGEE. The V and J ends lost 0 bases and 2 bases, in that order; junction bases with no gene match: 0.

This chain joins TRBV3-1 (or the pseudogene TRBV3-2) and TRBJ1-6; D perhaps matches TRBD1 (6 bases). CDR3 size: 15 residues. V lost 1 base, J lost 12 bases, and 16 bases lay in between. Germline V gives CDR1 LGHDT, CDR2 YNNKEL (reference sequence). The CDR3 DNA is TGTGCCAGCAGCCAAGGGGGCAGGGGAAGGGTACCCCTCCACTTT. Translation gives CASSQGGRGRVPLHF.

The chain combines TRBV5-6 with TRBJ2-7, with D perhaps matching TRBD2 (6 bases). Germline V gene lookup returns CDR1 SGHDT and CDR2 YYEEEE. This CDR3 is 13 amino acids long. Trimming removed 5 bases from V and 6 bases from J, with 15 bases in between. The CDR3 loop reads CASSKGTSGEQYF. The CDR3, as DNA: TGTGCCAGCAGTAAAGGGACTTCTGGCGAGCAGTACTTC.

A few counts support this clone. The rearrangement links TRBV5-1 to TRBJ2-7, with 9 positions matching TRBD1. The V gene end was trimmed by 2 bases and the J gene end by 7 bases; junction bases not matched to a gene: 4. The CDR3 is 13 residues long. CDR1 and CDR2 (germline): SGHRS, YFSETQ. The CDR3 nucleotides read TGCGCCAGCAGCTTAACAGGGGGCCTTGAGCAGTACTTC. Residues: CASSLTGGLEQYF.

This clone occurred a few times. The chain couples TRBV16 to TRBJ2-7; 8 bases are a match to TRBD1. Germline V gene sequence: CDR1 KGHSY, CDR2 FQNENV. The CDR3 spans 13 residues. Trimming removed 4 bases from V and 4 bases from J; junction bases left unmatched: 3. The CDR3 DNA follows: TGTGCCAGCAGCCGCCGGGACAGGTACGAGCAGTACTTC. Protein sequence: CASSRRDRYEQYF.

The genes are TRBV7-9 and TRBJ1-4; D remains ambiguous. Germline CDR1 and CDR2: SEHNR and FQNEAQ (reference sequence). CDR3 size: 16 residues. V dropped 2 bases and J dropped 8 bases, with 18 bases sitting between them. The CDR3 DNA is TGTGCCAGCAGCTTAAACGCCCTTATGAGGGAGGAAAAACTGTTTTTT. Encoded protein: CASSLNALMREEKLFF.

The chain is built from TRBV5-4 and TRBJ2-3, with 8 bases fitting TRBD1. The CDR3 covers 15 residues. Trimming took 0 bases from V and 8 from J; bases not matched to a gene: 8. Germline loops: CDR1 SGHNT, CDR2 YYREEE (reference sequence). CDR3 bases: TGTGCCAGCAGCTTGGGTTCAGGGGGCGATAGTACGCAGTATTTT. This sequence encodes CASSLGSGGDSTQYF. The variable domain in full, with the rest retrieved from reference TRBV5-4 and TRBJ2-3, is ETGVTQSPTHLIKTRGQQVTLRCSSQSGHNTVSWYQQALGQGPQFIFQYYREEENGRGNFPPRFSGLQFPNYSSELNVNALELDDSALYLCASSLGSGGDSTQYFGPGTRLTVL.

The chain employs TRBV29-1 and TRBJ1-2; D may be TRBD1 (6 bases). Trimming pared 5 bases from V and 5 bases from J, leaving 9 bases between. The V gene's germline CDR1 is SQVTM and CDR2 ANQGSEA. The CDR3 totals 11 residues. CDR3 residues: CSVNRDYGYTF. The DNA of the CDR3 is TGCAGCGTTAACAGGGATTATGGCTACACCTTC.

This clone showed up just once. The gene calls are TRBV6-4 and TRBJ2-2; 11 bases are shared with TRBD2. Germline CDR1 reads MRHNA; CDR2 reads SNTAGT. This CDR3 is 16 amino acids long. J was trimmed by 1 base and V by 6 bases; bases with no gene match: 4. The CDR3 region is CASRVLAGVNTGELFF. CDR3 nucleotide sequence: TGTGCCAGCAGGGTACTAGCGGGGGTGAACACCGGGGAGCTGTTTTTT.

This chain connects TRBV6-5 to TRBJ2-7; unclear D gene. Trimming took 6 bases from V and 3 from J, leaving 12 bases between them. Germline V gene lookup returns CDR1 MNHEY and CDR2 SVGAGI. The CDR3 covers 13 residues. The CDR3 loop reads CASSNYLGYEQYF. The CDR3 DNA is TGTGCCAGCAGCAACTACTTGGGCTACGAGCAGTACTTC.

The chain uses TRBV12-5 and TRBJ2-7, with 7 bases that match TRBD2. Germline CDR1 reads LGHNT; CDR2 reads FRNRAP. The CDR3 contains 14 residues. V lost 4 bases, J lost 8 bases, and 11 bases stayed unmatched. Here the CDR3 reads CASGSGGIRGQQYF. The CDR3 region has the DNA TGTGCTAGTGGTTCCGGGGGGATCCGGGGACAGCAGTACTTC. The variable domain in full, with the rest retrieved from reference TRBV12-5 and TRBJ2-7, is DARVTQTPRHKVTEMGQEVTMRCQPILGHNTVFWYRQTMMQGLELLAYFRNRAPLDDSGMPKDRFSAEMPDATLATLKIQPSEPRDSAVYFCASGSGGIRGQQYFGPGTRLTVT.

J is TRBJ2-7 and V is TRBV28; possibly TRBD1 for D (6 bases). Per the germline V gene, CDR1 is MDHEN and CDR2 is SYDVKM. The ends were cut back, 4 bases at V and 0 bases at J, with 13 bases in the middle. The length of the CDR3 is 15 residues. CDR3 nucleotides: TGTGCCAGCAGTTCCCGGGACACGAGCTCCTACGAGCAGTACTTC. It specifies CASSSRDTSSYEQYF.